This TCR beta chain was identified during a study of cytomegalovirus exposure and HLA in healthy donors. 60 Vbeta and 13 Jbeta primers were used in PCR. Clones were sequenced by immunoSEQ multiplex PCR, and TCRdb holds only the in-frame ones, with some missing. This repertoire shows approximately 210,000 clones, 79% found once; its top ten account for around 0.4%. V dropped 2 bases and J dropped 1 base, with 5 bases sitting between them. CDR1 and CDR2 (germline): LNHDA, SQIVND (reference sequence). The CDR3 loop spans 13 amino acids. The sequenced sample was PBMCs. This TCR came from a male donor in good health and CMV-seropositive. This rearrangement joins TRBV19 to TRBJ1-1; D is uncertain. The DNA of the CDR3 is TGTGCCAGTAGTATATACAGGAACACTGAAGCTTTCTTT. Translated: CASSIYRNTEAFF.